This T cell receptor beta chain was obtained from a study of technical replicates of blood from a handful of donors. The repertoire was sequenced with immunoSEQ multiplex PCR; TCRdb's copy has only in-frame clones and lacks some. This sample has 50,000 to 65,000 clones, with about 92% found just once. V lost 0 bases to trimming and J lost 3 bases; unmatched junction nucleotides: 7. The CDR3 length is 17 residues. CDR1 and CDR2 (germline): SGHTA, FQGNSA. This receptor was identified in a human donor in good health. Some clones in this sample may be carry-over from other donors' samples. The chain combines TRBV7-2 with TRBJ2-2; 7 nucleotides line up with TRBD1. The sample was PBMCs. The CDR3 DNA is TGTGCCAGCAGCTTAGCCACCCTGACAGGGTACACCGGGGAGCTGTTTTTT. Translated: CASSLATLTGYTGELFF.